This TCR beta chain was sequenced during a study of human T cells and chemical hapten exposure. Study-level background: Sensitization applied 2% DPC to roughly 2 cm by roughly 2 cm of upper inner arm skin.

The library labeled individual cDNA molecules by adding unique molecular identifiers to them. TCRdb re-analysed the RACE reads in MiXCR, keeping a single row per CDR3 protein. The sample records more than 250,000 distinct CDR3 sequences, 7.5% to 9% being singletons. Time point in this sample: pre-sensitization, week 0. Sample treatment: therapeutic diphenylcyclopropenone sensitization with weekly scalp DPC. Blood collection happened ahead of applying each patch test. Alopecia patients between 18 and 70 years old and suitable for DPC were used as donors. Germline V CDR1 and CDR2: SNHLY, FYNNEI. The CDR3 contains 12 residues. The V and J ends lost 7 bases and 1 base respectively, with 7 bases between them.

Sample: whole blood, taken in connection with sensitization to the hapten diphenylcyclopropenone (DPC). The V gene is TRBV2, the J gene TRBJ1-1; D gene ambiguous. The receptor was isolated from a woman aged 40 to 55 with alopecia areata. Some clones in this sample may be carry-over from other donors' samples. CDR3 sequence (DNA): TGTGCCAGCACCCTGGGGAACACTGAAGCTTTCTTT. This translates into CASTLGNTEAFF.